Given below is one TCR beta chain in context. Antigen specificity is unknown. These data are taken from a study of T cell responses to AZD1222 COVID-19 vaccine. Study conclusions and caveats: Spike was spanned by vaccine-associated CD4 TCRs, which were dominant at 160-218 and 743-854.

Using immunoSEQ multiplex PCR, the repertoire was profiled, and TCRdb retains in-frame clones only, with some absent. The sample has about 150,000 clones, about 92% seen once; the top ten hold around 18%. V lost 2 bases to trimming and J lost 5 bases, with 18 bases between them. The germline V gene has CDR1 MNHEY and CDR2 SVGAGI. There are 16 residues in the CDR3. Specimen: peripheral blood, collected on day 0 of AZD1222 vaccination. The chain joins TRBV6-5 to TRBJ2-5, with D possibly matching TRBD2 (6 bases). The TCR was taken from an adult in good health. The CDR3 nucleotides read TGTGCCAGCAGTTACGGAGCGGGCCGGGGAAAGGAGACCCAGTACTTC. Translated: CASSYGAGRGKETQYF.